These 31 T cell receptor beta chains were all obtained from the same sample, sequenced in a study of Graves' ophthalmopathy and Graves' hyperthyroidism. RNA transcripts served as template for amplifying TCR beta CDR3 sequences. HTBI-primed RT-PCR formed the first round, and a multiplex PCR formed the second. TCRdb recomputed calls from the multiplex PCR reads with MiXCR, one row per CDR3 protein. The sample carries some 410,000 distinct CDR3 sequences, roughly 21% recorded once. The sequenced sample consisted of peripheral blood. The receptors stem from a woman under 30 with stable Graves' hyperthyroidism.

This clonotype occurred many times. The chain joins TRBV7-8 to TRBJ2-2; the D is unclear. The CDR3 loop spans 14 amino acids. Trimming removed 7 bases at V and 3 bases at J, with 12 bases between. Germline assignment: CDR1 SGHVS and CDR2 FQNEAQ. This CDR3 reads CASIFELDTGELFF. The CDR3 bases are TGTGCCAGCATTTTTGAACTGGACACCGGGGAGCTGTTTTTT.

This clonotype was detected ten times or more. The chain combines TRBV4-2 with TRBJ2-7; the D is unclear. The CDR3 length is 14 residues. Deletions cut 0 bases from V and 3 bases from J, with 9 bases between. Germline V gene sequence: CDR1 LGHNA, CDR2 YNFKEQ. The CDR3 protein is CASSQESSIYEQYF. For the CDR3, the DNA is TGTGCCAGCAGCCAAGAAAGTTCGATCTACGAGCAGTACTTC.

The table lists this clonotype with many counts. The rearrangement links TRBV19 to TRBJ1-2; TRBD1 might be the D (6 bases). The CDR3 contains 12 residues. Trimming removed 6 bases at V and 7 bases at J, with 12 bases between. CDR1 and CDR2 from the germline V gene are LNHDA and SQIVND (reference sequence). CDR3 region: CASSAGQFGYTF. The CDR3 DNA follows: TGTGCCAGTAGCGCCGGACAGTTTGGCTACACCTTC.

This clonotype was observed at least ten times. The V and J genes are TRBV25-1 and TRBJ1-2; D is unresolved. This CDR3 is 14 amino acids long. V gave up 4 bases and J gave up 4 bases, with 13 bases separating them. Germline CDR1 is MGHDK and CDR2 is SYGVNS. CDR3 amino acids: CASSGMTLGYGYTF. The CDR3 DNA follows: TGTGCCAGCAGTGGAATGACTCTGGGCTATGGCTACACCTTC.

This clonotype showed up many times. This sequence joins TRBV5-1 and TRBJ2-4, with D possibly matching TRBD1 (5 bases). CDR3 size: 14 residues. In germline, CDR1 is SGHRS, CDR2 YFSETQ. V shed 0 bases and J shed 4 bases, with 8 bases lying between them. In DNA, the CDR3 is TGCGCCAGCAGCTTGGACAGGACAAAAAACATTCAGTACTTC. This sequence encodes CASSLDRTKNIQYF.

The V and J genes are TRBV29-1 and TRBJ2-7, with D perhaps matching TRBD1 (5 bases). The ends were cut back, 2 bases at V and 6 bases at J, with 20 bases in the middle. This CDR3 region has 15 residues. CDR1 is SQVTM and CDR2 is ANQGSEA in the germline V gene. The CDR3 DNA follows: TGCAGCGTTGAAACCTACCGACAGAGACCGGGCGAGCAGTACTTC. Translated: CSVETYRQRPGEQYF.

The CDR3 region has the DNA TGCGCCAGCAGCCAAGGAGGAGGCGGACAGTACAATCAGCCCCAGCATTTT. Protein: CASSQGGGGQYNQPQHF. V gene TRBV4-1 combines with J gene TRBJ1-5; TRBD1 might be the D (6 bases). The germline V gene has CDR1 MGHRA and CDR2 YSYEKL. CDR3 length equals 17 residues. V was shortened by 1 base and J by 3 bases, with 16 bases between the two germline ends.

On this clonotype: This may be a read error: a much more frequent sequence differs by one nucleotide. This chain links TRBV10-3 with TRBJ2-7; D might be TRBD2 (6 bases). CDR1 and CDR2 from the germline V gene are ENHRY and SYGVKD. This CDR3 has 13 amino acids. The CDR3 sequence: CATSGGSDYELYF. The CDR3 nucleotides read TGTGCCACGTCCGGAGGGTCCGACTACGAGCTGTACTTC.

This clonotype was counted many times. The CDR3 protein is CAHGRGSGNTIYF. The CDR3 DNA follows: TGTGCCCATGGGCGGGGGTCCGGAAACACCATATATTTT. The chain is built from TRBV6-1 and TRBJ1-3, with D perhaps matching TRBD1 (5 bases). Trimming left V 11 bases short and J 4 bases short, with 15 bases between. This CDR3 comprises 13 residues. From germline, CDR1 is MNHNS and CDR2 SASEGT.

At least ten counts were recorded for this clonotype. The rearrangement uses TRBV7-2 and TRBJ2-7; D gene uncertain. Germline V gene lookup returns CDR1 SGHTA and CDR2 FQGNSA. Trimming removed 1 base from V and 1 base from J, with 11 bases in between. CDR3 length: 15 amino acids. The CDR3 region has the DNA TGTGCCAGCAGCTTAGGGGCCACTACTTCCTACGAGCAGTACTTC. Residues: CASSLGATTSYEQYF.

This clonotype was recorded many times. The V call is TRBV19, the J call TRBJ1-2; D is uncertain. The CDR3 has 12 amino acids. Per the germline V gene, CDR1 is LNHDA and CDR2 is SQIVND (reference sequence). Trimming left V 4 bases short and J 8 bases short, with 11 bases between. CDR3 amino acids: CASSRGNLGYTF. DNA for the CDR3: TGTGCCAGTAGTAGAGGCAACCTCGGCTACACCTTC.

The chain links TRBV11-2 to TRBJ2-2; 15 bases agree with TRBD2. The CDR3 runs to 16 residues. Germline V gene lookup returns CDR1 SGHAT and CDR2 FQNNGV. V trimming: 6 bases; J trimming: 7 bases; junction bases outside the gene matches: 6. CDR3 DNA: TGTGCCAGCAGTTGGACTAGCGGGAGGGCCGTCGGGGAGCTGTTTTTT. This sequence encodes CASSWTSGRAVGELFF.

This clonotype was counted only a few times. The CDR3 DNA follows: TGTGCCAGCAGTTTAGGAGAGGGCTCCTACGAGCAGTACTTC. This sequence encodes CASSLGEGSYEQYF. The chain uses TRBV28 and TRBJ2-7; D perhaps matches TRBD2 (5 bases). This CDR3 spans 14 amino acids. The V gene lost 2 bases and the J gene lost 0 bases, with 8 bases spanning the gap. In germline, CDR1 is MDHEN, CDR2 SYDVKM.

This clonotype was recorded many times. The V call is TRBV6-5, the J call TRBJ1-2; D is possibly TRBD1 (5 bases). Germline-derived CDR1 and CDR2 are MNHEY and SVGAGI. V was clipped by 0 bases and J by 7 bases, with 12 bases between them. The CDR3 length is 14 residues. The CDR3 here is CASSYSSGGPGYTF. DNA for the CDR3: TGTGCCAGCAGTTACTCTAGCGGGGGTCCTGGCTACACCTTC.

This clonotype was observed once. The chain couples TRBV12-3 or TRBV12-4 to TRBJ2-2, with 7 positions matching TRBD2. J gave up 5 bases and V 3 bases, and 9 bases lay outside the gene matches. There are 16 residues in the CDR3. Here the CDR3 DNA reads TGTGCCAGCAGTTTCAGACTAGCCCCGGCGACCGGGGAGCTGTTTTTT. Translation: CASSFRLAPATGELFF.

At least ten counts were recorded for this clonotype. CDR3 loop: CARGHRDRFYEQYF. CDR3 sequence (DNA): TGTGCCAGGGGGCACCGGGACCGATTCTACGAGCAGTACTTC. The V call is TRBV2, the J call TRBJ2-7, with D perhaps matching TRBD1 or TRBD2 (5 bases each). V was trimmed by 9 bases and J by 3 bases, leaving 18 bases between them. The germline V gene encodes CDR1 SNHLY and CDR2 FYNNEI. The length of the CDR3 is 14 residues.

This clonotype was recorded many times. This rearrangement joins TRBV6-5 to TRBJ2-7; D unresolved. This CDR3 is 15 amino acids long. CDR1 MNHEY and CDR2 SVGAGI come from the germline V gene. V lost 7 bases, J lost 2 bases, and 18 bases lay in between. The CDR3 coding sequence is TGTGCCAGCACCCAAACCTCTAGAGCCCCCTACGAGCAGTACTTC. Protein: CASTQTSRAPYEQYF.

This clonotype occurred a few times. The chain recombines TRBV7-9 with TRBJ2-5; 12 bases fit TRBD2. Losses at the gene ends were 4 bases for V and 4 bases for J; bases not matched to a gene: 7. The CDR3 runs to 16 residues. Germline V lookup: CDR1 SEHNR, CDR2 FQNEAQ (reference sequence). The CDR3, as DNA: TGTGCCAGCAGCTCGGTGACTAGCGGGAGCACAGAGACCCAGTACTTC. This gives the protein CASSSVTSGSTETQYF. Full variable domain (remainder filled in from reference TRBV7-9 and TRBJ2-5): DTGVSQNPRHKITKRGQNVTFRCDPISEHNRLYWYRQTLGQGPEFLTYFQNEAQLEKSRLLSDRFSAERPKGSFSTLEIQRTEQGDSAMYLCASSSVTSGSTETQYFGPGTRLLVL.

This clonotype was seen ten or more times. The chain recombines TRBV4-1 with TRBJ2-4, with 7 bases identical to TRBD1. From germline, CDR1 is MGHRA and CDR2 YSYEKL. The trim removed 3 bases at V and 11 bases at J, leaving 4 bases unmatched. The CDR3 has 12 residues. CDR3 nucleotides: TGCGCCAGCAGCCAGGTCGACAGGGTTCAGTACTTC. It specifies CASSQVDRVQYF.

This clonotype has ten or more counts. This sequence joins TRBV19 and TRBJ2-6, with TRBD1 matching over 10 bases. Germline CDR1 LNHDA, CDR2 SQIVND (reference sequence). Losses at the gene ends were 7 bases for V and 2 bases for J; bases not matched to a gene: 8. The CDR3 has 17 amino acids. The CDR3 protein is CASTYQTGGAGANVLTF. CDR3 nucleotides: TGTGCCAGTACCTATCAGACAGGGGGCGCTGGGGCCAACGTCCTGACTTTC. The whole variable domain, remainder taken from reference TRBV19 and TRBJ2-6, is DGGITQSPKYLFRKEGQNVTLSCEQNLNHDAMYWYRQDPGQGLRLIYYSQIVNDFQKGDIAEGYSVSREKKESFPLTVTSAQKNPTAFYLCASTYQTGGAGANVLTFGAGSRLTVL.

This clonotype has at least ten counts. The DNA for the CDR3 is TGTGCCAGCAGTGAAGCTTTGGGCAGCTCCTACGAGCAGTACTTC. Translation gives CASSEALGSSYEQYF. This chain connects TRBV6-1 to TRBJ2-7; D gene ambiguous. V was cut by 0 bases and J by 0 bases, with 9 bases left in between. The CDR3 is 15 residues long. The germline CDR1 and CDR2 sequences are MNHNS and SASEGT.

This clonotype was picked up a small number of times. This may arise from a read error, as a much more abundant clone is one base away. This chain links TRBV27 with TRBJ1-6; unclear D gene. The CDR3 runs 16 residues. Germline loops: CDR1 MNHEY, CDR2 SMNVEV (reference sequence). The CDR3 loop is CASSLSPGYRNSHLHF. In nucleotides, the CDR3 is TGTGCCAGCAGTTTATCCCCGGGGTACCGTAATTCACACCTCCACTTT.

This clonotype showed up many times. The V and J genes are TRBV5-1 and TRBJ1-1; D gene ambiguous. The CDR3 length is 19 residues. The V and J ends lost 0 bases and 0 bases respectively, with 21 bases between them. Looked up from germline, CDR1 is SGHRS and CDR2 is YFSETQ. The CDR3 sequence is CASSLGFSWGAELNTEAFF. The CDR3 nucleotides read TGCGCCAGCAGCTTGGGTTTCTCTTGGGGTGCAGAACTGAACACTGAAGCTTTCTTT.

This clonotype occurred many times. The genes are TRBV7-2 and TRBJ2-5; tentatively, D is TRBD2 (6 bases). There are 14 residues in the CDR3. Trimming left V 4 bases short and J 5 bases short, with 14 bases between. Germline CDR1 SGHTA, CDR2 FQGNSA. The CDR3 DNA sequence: TGTGCCAGCAGCTCGACTAGGATAACCGAGACCCAGTACTTC. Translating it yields CASSSTRITETQYF.

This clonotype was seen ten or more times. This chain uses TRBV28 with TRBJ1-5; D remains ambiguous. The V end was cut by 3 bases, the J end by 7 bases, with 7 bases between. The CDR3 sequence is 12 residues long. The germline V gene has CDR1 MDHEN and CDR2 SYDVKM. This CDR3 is CASSFGFQPQHF. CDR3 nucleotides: TGTGCCAGCAGTTTTGGTTTCCAGCCCCAGCATTTT.

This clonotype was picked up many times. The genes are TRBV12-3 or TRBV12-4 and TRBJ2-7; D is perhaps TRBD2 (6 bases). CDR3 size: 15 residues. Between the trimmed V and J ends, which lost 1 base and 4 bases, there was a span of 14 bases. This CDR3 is CASSLGGEGVYEQYF. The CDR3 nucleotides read TGTGCCAGCAGTTTAGGCGGGGAAGGAGTGTACGAGCAGTACTTC.

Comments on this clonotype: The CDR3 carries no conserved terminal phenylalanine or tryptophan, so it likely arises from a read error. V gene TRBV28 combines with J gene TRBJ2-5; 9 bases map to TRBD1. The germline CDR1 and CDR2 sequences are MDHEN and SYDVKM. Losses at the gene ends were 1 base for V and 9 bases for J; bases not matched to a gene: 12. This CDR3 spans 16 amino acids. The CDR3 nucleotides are TGTGCCAGCAGTTTATTACCGGGACAGGGAAGCGAGTCCCAGTACTGC. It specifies CASSLLPGQGSESQYC.

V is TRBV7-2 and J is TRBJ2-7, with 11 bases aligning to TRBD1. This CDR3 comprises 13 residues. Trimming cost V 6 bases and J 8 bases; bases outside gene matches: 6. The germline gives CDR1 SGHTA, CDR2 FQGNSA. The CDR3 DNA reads TGTGCCAGCAGATCCGGACAGGGGGCCAAGCAGTACTTC. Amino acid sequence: CASRSGQGAKQYF.

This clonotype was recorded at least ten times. The CDR3 sequence is CSAKGVGGRRNIQYF. CDR3 nucleotides: TGCAGTGCTAAGGGGGTTGGGGGGAGGAGAAACATTCAGTACTTC. The chain is built from TRBV20-1 and TRBJ2-4; D is perhaps TRBD1 or TRBD2 (6 bases each). Germline V gene data show CDR1 as DFQATT and CDR2 as SNEGSKA (reference sequence). V was trimmed by 4 bases and J by 6 bases, leaving 19 bases between them. CDR3 length equals 15 residues.

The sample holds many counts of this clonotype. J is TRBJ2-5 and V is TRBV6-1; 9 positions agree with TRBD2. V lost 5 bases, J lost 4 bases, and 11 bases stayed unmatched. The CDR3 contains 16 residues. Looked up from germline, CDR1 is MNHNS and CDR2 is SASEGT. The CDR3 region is CASSHSGSSGPETQYF. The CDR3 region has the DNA TGTGCCAGCAGTCATAGCGGGAGTAGCGGGCCAGAGACCCAGTACTTC.

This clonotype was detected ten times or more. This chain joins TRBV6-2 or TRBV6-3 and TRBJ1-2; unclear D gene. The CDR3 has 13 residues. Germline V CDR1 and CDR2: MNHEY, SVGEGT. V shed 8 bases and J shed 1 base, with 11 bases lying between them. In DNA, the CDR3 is TGTGCCAGCTTCGAGGATCTTAACTATGGCTACACCTTC. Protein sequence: CASFEDLNYGYTF.